The TCR beta chain under discussion was sequenced for a study of graft-versus-host responses after intestinal transplantation. Study-level information: Tacrolimus and steroids were given for around 3 years to all recipients after anti-thymocyte globulin induction. Study-wide results and limits: Allograft clonal ratios (graft-versus-host to host-versus-graft) were high in patients who had graft-donor T cell macrochimerism. The highest levels of circulating GvH clones went along with early declines in HvG clones after transplant. In recipient marrow, GvH clones were found, and some appeared first in ileum or blood.

Comment on this clone: What it binds is unknown.

Germline V CDR1 and CDR2: SGHNT, YYREEE (reference sequence). CDR3 length: 14 amino acids. The V and J ends lost 2 bases and 5 bases respectively, with 10 bases between them. The repertoire was sequenced with immunoSEQ multiplex PCR; TCRdb's copy has only in-frame clones and lacks some. The sample lists tens of thousands of clones; 82% were seen once. Source: unstimulated CD4+ T cells sorted from spleen or lymph node cells, taken before intestinal transplant. This sequence originates from a human donor who received an intestinal transplant. The J gene is TRBJ1-4, the V gene TRBV5-4; D ambiguous. The CDR3 DNA is TGTGCCAGCAGCTTCTGGCAAGGGAATGAAAAACTGTTTTTT. Its protein product is CASSFWQGNEKLFF.